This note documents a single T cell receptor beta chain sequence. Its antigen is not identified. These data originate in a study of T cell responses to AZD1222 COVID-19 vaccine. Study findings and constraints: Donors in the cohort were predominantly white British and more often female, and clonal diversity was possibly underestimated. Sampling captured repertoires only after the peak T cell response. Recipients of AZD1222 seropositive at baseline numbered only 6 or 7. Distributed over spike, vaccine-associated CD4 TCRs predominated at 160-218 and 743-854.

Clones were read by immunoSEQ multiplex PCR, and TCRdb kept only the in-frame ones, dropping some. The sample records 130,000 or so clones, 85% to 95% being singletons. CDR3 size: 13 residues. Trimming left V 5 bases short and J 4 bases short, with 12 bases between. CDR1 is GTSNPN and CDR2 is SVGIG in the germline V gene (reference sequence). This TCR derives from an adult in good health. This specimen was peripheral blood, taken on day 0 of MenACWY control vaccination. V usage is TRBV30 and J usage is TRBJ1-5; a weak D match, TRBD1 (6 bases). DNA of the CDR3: TGTGCCTGGGCTAACAGGGATAATCAGCCCCAGCATTTT. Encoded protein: CAWANRDNQPQHF.